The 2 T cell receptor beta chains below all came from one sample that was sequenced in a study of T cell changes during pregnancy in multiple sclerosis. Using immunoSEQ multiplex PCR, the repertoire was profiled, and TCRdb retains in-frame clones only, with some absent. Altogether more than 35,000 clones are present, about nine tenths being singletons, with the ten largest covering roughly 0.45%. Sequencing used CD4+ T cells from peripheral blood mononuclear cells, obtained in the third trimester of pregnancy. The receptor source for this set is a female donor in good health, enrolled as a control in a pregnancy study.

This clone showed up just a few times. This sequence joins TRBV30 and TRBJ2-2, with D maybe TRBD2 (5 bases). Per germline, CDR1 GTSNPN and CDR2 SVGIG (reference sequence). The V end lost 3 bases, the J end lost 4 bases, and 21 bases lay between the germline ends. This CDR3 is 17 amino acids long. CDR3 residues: CAWSPKVGLGSTGELFF. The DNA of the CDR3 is TGTGCCTGGAGCCCAAAGGTGGGGTTGGGGAGCACCGGGGAGCTGTTTTTT.

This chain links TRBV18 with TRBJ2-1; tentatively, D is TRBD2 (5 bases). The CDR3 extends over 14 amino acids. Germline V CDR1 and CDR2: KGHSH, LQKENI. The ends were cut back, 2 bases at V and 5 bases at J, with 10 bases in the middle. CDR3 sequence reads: CASSPKEGHNEQFF. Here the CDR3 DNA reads TGTGCCAGCTCACCAAAAGAGGGTCACAATGAGCAGTTCTTC.